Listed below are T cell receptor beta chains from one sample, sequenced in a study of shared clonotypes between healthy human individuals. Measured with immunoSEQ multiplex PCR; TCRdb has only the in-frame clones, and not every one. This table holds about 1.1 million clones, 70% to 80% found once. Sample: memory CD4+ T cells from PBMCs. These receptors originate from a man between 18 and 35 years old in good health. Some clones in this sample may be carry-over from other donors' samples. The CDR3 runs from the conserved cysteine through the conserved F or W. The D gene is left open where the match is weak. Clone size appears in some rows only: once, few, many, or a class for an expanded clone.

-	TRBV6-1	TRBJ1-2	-	CASRVSLNYGYTF	TGTGCCAGCAGAGTCAGTTTGAACTATGGCTACACCTTC
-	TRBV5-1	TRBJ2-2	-	CASSLEKAATGELFF	TGCGCCAGCAGCTTGGAGAAGGCGGCCACCGGGGAGCTGTTTTTT
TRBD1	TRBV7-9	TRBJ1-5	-	CASSLGDRASSDQPQHF	TGTGCCAGCAGCTTAGGAGACAGGGCTAGCTCCGATCAGCCCCAGCATTTT
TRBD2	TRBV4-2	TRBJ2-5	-	CASSPRLAGVETQYF	TGTGCCAGCAGCCCCCGACTAGCGGGAGTTGAGACCCAGTACTTC
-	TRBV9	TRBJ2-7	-	CASSVDQWQGLAEQYF	TGTGCCAGCAGCGTGGATCAATGGCAGGGGCTTGCTGAGCAGTACTTC
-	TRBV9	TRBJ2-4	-	CASSVGGDGNIQYF	TGTGCCAGCAGCGTAGGCGGGGATGGGAACATTCAGTACTTC
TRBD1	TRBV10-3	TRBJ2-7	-	CAIRSSDRGSEQYF	TGTGCCATCAGGTCCTCGGACAGGGGCAGTGAGCAGTACTTC
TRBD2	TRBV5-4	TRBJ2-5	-	CASSPASGKETQYF	TGTGCCAGCAGCCCGGCTAGCGGGAAAGAGACCCAGTACTTC
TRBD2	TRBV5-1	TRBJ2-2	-	CASSLALAGTGELFF	TGCGCCAGCAGCTTGGCTCTAGCGGGAACCGGGGAGCTGTTTTTT
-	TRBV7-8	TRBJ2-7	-	CASSLVRGTTYEQYF	TGTGCCAGCAGCTTAGTAAGGGGGACAACCTACGAGCAGTACTTC
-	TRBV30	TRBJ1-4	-	CAWLPDNEKLFF	TGTGCCTGGCTTCCGGATAATGAAAAACTGTTTTTT
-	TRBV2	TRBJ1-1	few	CASTLRGWQTNTEAFF	TGTGCCAGCACCTTAAGAGGTTGGCAGACGAACACTGAAGCTTTCTTT
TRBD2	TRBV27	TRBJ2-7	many	CASSGWTSGRDSYEQYF	TGTGCCAGCAGTGGGTGGACTAGCGGGAGGGACTCCTACGAGCAGTACTTC
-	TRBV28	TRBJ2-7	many	CASSSPGDSYEQYF	TGTGCCAGCAGTTCCCCCGGGGACTCCTACGAGCAGTACTTC
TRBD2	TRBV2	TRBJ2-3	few	CASGRTSGNTDTQYF	TGTGCCAGCGGAAGGACTAGCGGAAACACAGATACGCAGTATTTT
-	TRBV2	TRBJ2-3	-	CASSGVSYTDTQYF	TGTGCCAGCAGTGGGGTTTCTTACACAGATACGCAGTATTTT
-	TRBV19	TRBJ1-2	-	CASSLNNYGYTF	TGTGCCAGTAGTTTAAATAATTATGGCTACACCTTC
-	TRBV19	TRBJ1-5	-	CASGSTLVSRGSNQPQHF	TGTGCCAGTGGGTCTACTCTAGTTTCGCGTGGGAGCAATCAGCCCCAGCATTTT
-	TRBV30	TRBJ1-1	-	CAWGKGPTEAFF	TGTGCCTGGGGAAAGGGCCCCACTGAAGCTTTCTTT
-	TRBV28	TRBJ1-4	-	CASPFPVDEKLFF	TGTGCCAGCCCTTTTCCAGTAGATGAAAAACTGTTTTTT
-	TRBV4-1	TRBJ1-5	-	CASSQEWVGAGSNQPQHF	TGCGCCAGCAGCCAAGAATGGGTAGGGGCGGGTAGCAATCAGCCCCAGCATTTT
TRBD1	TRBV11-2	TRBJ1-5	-	CASSLLTGSNQPQHF	TGTGCCAGCAGCTTACTGACAGGGAGCAATCAGCCCCAGCATTTT
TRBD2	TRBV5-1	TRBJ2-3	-	CASSSGAGGNTDTQYF	TGCGCCAGCAGCTCGGGAGCGGGAGGGAACACAGATACGCAGTATTTT
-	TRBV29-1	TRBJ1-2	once	CSATNPSYGYTF	TGCAGCGCCACGAATCCCTCATATGGCTACACCTTC